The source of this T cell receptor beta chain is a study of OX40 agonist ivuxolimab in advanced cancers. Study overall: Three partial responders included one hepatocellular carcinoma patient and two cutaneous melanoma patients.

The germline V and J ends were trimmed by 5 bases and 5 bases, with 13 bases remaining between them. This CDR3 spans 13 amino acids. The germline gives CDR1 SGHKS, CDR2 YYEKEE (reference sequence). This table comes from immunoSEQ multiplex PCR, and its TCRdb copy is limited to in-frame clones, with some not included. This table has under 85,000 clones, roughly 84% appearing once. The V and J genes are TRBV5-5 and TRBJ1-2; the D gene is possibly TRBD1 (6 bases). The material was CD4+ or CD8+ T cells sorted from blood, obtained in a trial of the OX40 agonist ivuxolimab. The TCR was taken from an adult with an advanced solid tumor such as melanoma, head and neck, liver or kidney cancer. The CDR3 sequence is CASRTQGGYGYTF. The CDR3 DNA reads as TGTGCCAGCAGGACACAGGGTGGGTATGGCTACACCTTC. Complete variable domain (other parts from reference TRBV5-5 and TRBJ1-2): DAGVTQSPTHLIKTRGQQVTLRCSPISGHKSVSWYQQVLGQGPQFIFQYYEKEERGRGNFPDRFSARQFPNYSSELNVNALLLGDSALYLCASRTQGGYGYTFGSGTRLTVV.